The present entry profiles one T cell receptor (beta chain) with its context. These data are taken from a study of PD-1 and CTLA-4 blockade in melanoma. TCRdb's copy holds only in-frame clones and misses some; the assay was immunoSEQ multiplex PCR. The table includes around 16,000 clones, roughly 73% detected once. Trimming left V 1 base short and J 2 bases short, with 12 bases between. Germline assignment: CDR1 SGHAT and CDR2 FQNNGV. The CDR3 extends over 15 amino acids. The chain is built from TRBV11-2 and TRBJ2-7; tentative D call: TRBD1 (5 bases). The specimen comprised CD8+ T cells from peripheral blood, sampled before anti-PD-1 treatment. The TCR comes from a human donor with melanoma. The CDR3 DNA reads TGTGCCAGCAGCTTAGGGGGCGGCGGAACCTACGAGCAGTACTTC. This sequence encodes CASSLGGGGTYEQYF.